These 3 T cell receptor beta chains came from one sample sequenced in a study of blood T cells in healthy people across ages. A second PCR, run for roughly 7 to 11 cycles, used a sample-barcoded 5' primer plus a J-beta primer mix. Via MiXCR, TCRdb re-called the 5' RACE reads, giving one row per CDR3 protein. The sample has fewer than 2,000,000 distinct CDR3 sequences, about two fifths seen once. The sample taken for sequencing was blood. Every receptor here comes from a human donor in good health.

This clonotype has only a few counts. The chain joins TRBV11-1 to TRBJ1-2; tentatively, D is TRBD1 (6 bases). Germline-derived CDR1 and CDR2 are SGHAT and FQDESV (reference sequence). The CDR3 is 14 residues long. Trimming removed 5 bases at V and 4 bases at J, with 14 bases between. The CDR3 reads CASSRAGQSYGYTF. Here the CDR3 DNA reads TGTGCCAGCAGCCGTGCCGGACAGTCCTATGGCTACACCTTC.

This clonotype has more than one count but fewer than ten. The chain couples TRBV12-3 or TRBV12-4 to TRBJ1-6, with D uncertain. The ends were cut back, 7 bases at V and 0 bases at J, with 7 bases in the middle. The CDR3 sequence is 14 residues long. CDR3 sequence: CASTVDSYNSPLHF. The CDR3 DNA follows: TGTGCCAGCACGGTTGACTCCTATAATTCACCCCTCCACTTT.

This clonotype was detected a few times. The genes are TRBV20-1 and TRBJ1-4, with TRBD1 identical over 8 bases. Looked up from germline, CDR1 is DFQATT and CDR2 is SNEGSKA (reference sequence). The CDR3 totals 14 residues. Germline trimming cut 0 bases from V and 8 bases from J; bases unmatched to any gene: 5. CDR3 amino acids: CSARDWQGAEKLFF. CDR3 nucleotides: TGCAGTGCTAGAGATTGGCAGGGGGCGGAAAAACTGTTTTTT.